Detailed here is one T cell receptor (beta chain). No antigen is known for it. Base qualities are not provided; no much larger clone lies one nucleotide away. This specimen's time point label, per the study, means: about 28 days (+/-7) after the second vaccine dose. Because spike-specific TCR depth and breadth did not differ between the two schedules, AZD1222 recipients who got a second dose at roughly 4 weeks were pooled with those who got a second dose at roughly 12 weeks. Samples from vaccinated people were obtained from the UK trials COV001 and COV002, which included a single-blind randomized controlled phase 2/3 trial of AZD1222 (ChAdOx1 nCoV-19) in healthy adults. For TCRbeta chain sequencing, PBMC samples from trial participants were taken at day 0 and at day 28 after the second dose. Clipping removes 0 bases from V and 5 bases from J, with 15 as the unmatched junction base count. According to the germline V gene, CDR1 reads SGDLS and CDR2 reads YYNGEE. From the cysteine up to the phenylalanine, the CDR3 has a length of 18 residues. Kept here is only the CDR3 DNA, which spans 54 bases and is read in frame from base 1.

The CDR3 regions of human TCRbeta chains were analyzed by immunosequencing. The study's processing was this. TCRs in the repertoires were compared against a reference library of SARS-CoV-2-specific TCRs that had been generated with the MIRA antigen-specificity platform. Breadth meant the fraction of unique TCRs that were SARS-CoV-2-associated, whereas depth meant the fraction of total T cells that were SARS-CoV-2-associated. Using the MIRA data, each spike-specific TCR was mapped to the spike region that the TCR reacts to and placed in a CD4 or CD8 class. Log10-transformed breadth and depth values were compared by one-way ANOVA with Sidak's multiple comparisons tests. This is the immuneACCESS table as TCRdb keeps it, with only in-frame sequences that have V and J called. A part of the clones is gone; compared with another copy, unresolved V genes explain less than half, and the rest is unexplained. From that table come the V and J calls and clone size; the DNA was used to work out D and trimming. Here the sample has around 120,000 clones; roughly 87% occur a single time. The ten largest clones capture under 2.5% of the sample.

The data stem from a study of T cell responses to AZD1222 COVID-19 vaccine (dated by TCRdb to the early 2020s). The study in broad terms: A total of 230 to 250 trial participants underwent TCR sequencing, of whom 207 received two doses of AZD1222 and about 25 received two doses of the MenACWY control vaccine. Enrollment into the trials was organized by age into subgroups of 18-55, 56-69 and 70-plus years, and those subgroups contained roughly 150, 30 and 60 TCR-sequenced participants, respectively. Broad study findings and their caveats: In the small 56-69-year group, the increase in depth fell short of significance, most likely because of low power. The whole spike protein was spanned by vaccine-associated CD4 TCRs, and dominant responses were seen in regions 160-218 and 743-854. Because no day 14 peak-response samples were available, repertoires were characterized only after the peak T cell response. Most participants were white British and females outnumbered males, and the authors suggested that clonal diversity may have been underestimated. Reportedly, almost half of the unique spike-specific TCRs recognized epitopes lying outside the regions that are mutated in the B.1.351 and B.1.1.7 variants. A significant rise in spike-specific TCR breadth and depth was observed after two AZD1222 doses relative to day 0 and relative to MenACWY recipients. Conclusions about previously exposed vaccinees are limited because only five to seven AZD1222 recipients were SARS-CoV-2 seropositive at baseline.

Recombination linked TRBV9 to TRBJ1-2; 8 middle bases align to TRBD1. This clonotype was sampled from an adult who received the AZD1222 COVID-19 vaccine. Sample: peripheral blood, taken 28 days after the second AZD1222 dose. CDR3 reads: CASSVGPNLAGGEYGYTF. The base sequence is TGTGCCAGCAGCGTAGGGCCCAATCTCGCAGGGGGCGAATATGGCTACACCTTC.